This paragraph reports one T cell receptor beta chain. Its antigen remains unknown. TCRdb recomputed calls from the RT-PCR reads with MiXCR, one row per CDR3 protein. The repertoire holds roughly 700,000 distinct CDR3 sequences, around 13% seen once, with 6% to 8% in the top ten. The data belong to a study of response to subunit inactivated influenza vaccine. General study points: The authors suggested that every seasonal influenza vaccination recruits few new T cells.

CDR1 is DFQATT and CDR2 is SNEGSKA in the germline V gene (reference sequence). CDR3 length: 16 amino acids. J gave up 6 bases and V 3 bases, and 13 bases lay outside the gene matches. The clonotype comes from a man aged 45-65 years who received an inactivated influenza vaccine. The sequencing here drew on PBMCs from blood, taken around 14 days before vaccination. The chain has TRBV20-1 and TRBJ2-3; 9 positions match TRBD2. The chain's CDR3 is CSARAGTSLPRDTQYF. As DNA, the CDR3 is TGCAGTGCTAGGGCGGGGACTAGCCTCCCTCGTGATACGCAGTATTTT.